This TCR beta chain was sequenced for a study of blood T cell repertoires in COVID-19 (TCRdb year 2020). Describing the broader study: Samples covering the acute and convalescent phases of COVID-19 were provided by collaborators in the United States, Italy and Spain. The prospective study material was composed of cDNA or gDNA derived from T cells, B-cell-depleted T cells, or PBMCs. Deeply sampled blood TCRbeta repertoires from subjects exposed to, actively infected with, or recovered from COVID-19 were included in the dataset. The repertoires were released in a freely available public database meant as a resource for research on the immune response to SARS-CoV-2. Samples came from the ongoing ImmuneRACE study (first 160 participants) plus 1,254 subjects from 6 global collaborators. The sample metadata nearly always contained a de-identified subject ID, COVID-19 status, age in years and sex. Where available, HLA class I and class II types were obtained from metadata supplied by the sample provider rather than from assay-based typing. General study outcomes and caveats: How much clinical and demographic metadata was included differed by source and by participant, and the metadata was provided uncurated.

Each collaborating institution followed its own protocols to collect whole blood in K2EDTA tubes. For TCRbeta analysis, collaborators shipped samples as frozen whole blood, isolated PBMCs, or DNA extracted from either of those sample types. The immunoSEQ Assay, a bias-controlled multiplex PCR, was used to amplify TCRbeta CDR3 regions from genomic DNA. On the authors' methods: Nucleated cell counts per sample were estimated from amplification of reference gene primers within the assay. Sequence reads were collapsed and filtered to measure the absolute abundance of every unique TCRbeta CDR3 rearrangement. For each sample, productive Simpson clonality was calculated as the square root of Simpson's diversity index across productive rearrangements. Sourced from immuneACCESS, this table was stored by TCRdb with only in-frame sequences that have V and J called. A share of the clones is absent; for the studies checked, an unresolved V gene accounts for under half, and the remainder has no known explanation. V, J and clone size were drawn from that table, and D and trimming were deduced from the DNA. The sample has 40,000 to 50,000 clones on record, 85% to 90% of them singletons. Over 4.5% of the sample goes to the ten largest clones.

Turning to this clone: No cognate antigen has been identified for it. The sample holds no much larger clone one base away, and base qualities are not on file.

Including cysteine and phenylalanine, the CDR3 has 15 amino acids. Of all the DNA, just the CDR3 is kept, 45 bases in frame from base 1. Reading the germline V gene gives CDR1 SGHVS and CDR2 FQNEAQ. The germline V end is reduced by 5 bases and the J end by 9 bases; junction bases left unmatched: 8. Sequencing used peripheral blood. The chain is made from TRBV7-8 and TRBJ2-1; TRBD2 fits 12 bases in the junction. The receptor was derived from a man in his forties with active COVID-19. At the DNA level, the sequence is TGTGCCAGCAGCATCGGACTAGCGGGAAGCGTTGAGCAGTTCTTC. This yields the protein CASSIGLAGSVEQFF.